A selection of T cell receptor beta chains follows, all from one sample in a study of blood T cell repertoires in COVID-19. Sequenced by immunoSEQ multiplex PCR; TCRdb stores in-frame clones only, minus some. The table has more than 200,000 clones, under 90% seen once; the top ten hold more than 9%. Source material: peripheral blood. All receptors derive from a man in his forties or fifties with COVID-19, enrolled during active disease. CDR3s include the opening cysteine and the closing phenylalanine or tryptophan. Fields, in order: V gene, D gene, clone size, J gene, CDR3 DNA, CDR3 protein. The D gene is left open where the match is weak. Some rows mark clone size as missing; the rest say once, few, many or name a class of expanded clone.

>TRBV19|TRBD2|once|TRBJ2-1
TGTGCCAGTAGTATGTGGCTAGCGGGAGGGAACAATGAGCAGTTCTTC
CASSMWLAGGNNEQFF
>TRBV5-5|.|.|TRBJ2-1
TGTGCCAGCAGCACCCGTTGGGGGCGGAATGACAATGAGCAGTTCTTC
CASSTRWGRNDNEQFF
>TRBV2|.|few|TRBJ2-7
TGTGCCAGCAGTGAACGGACAGCCCTGGGCTACGAGCAGTACTTC
CASSERTALGYEQYF
>TRBV27|TRBD1|.|TRBJ1-2
TGTGCCAGCAGACCGGGACAGGGGGCGCTTGGAGGCTACACCTTC
CASRPGQGALGGYTF
>TRBV3-1/TRBV3-2|TRBD1|.|TRBJ2-1
TGTGCCAGCAGCCCCCGGGACAGCTCCTACAATGAGCAGTTCTTC
CASSPRDSSYNEQFF
>TRBV5-4|TRBD1|.|TRBJ2-3
TGTGCCAGCAGCTTGGCCGACAGGGTAGATACGCAGTATTTT
CASSLADRVDTQYF
>TRBV6-5|.|.|TRBJ2-3
TGTGCCAGCAGTTACAACAGAGCCACAGATACGCAGTATTTT
CASSYNRATDTQYF
>TRBV4-3|.|.|TRBJ1-2
TGCGCCAGCAGCCAAGTGGAGCGGGGAAACTATGGCTACACCTTC
CASSQVERGNYGYTF
>TRBV12-3/TRBV12-4|TRBD1|.|TRBJ2-3
TGTGCCAGCAAACAGGGGGCAGATACGCAGTATTTT
CASKQGADTQYF
>TRBV18|.|.|TRBJ2-5
TGTGCCAGCTCACCACTCTCCCGAGGGTCAGAAGAGACCCAGTACTTC
CASSPLSRGSEETQYF
>TRBV2|.|.|TRBJ2-1
TGTGCCAGCAGGGCCCCAGGCTCCTACAATGAGCAGTTCTTC
CASRAPGSYNEQFF
>TRBV30|.|.|TRBJ2-7
TGTGCCTGGAGCGGGTCTTACGAGCAGTACTTC
CAWSGSYEQYF
>TRBV2|.|.|TRBJ1-4
TGTGCCAGCAGTGAAGGACAGGCAACTAATGAAAAACTGTTTTTT
CASSEGQATNEKLFF
>TRBV7-9|.|.|TRBJ2-1
TGTGCCAGCAGCTTAAGGGCTAGCGAGGGTGAGCAGTTCTTC
CASSLRASEGEQFF
>TRBV19|.|.|TRBJ1-6
TGTGCCAGTAGTATTCGGCCAGGGGAGGGGTCACCCCTCCACTTT
CASSIRPGEGSPLHF
>TRBV5-5|TRBD1|.|TRBJ1-1
TGTGCCAGCAGGTGGGACAGGGGTTGGACTGAAGCTTTCTTT
CASRWDRGWTEAFF
>TRBV3-1/TRBV3-2|TRBD1|few|TRBJ2-2
TGTGCCAGCAGCCAAGCCGGCGGAACAGGGGTGACCGGGGAGCTGTTTTTT
CASSQAGGTGVTGELFF
>TRBV5-5|TRBD1|.|TRBJ1-5
TGTGCCAGCAGCCACCCCACGGGACAGGAATATAGCAATCAGCCCCAGCATTTT
CASSHPTGQEYSNQPQHF
>TRBV9|TRBD1|few|TRBJ2-7
TGTGCCAGCAGCGTAGGCCAGGGGGTCTCCTACGAGCAGTACTTC
CASSVGQGVSYEQYF
>TRBV5-1|.|.|TRBJ1-5
TGCGCCAGCAGCTTGAACGCGGGAAGCAATCAGCCCCAGCATTTT
CASSLNAGSNQPQHF